The clone carrying this T cell receptor beta chain was detected a few times. Its antigen is still unknown. V shed 4 bases and J shed 7 bases, with 8 bases lying between them. The CDR3 is 11 residues long. Germline V gives CDR1 SQVTM, CDR2 ANQGSEA. This record comes from a study of T cells after yellow fever vaccination. Study as a whole: In the case of low-cell-number fractions, SMART-Seq v4 Ultra Low Input was used for preparation. Findings and caveats of the study: Among primary-vaccination clones, most reappeared after the booster, at 96% for CD4 and 85% to 90% for CD8.

UMIs were added to TCR cDNA along with a universal primer site when it was made by 5'RACE template switching. In TCRdb, the 5' RACE reads were re-called with MiXCR into one record per CDR3 protein. The sample records about 400,000 distinct CDR3 sequences, 6.2% being singletons. V is TRBV29-1 and J is TRBJ2-1; D gene uncertain. This TCR came from a man aged 25-45 years who received the YFV17D yellow fever vaccine. The sequences come from PBMCs, collected 5 days after the yellow fever booster vaccination. The CDR3 loop is CSVVVWNEQFF. The CDR3 bases are TGCAGCGTTGTAGTGTGGAATGAGCAGTTCTTC.